This T cell receptor beta chain was recorded in a study of CXCR3-negative and CXCR3-positive naive CD8 T cells. Looking at the study overall: Sequencing yielded 140 million or so TRB reads, roughly 1.5 +/- 0.3 million per library. Regarding the study as a whole: CXCR3 expression dropped partially after cryopreservation, and most assays relied on fresh PBMCs. CXCR3-negative and CXCR3-positive naive cells shared comparable TRBV-TRBJ usage, but memory cells did not. CXCR3-expressing naive cells carried TRB CDR3s more hydrophobic than those of CXCR3-negative naive cells.

Details on this clonotype: Its antigen remains unknown.

This CDR3 has 13 residues. Germline V gives CDR1 SQVTM, CDR2 ANQGSEA. UMI-labeled 5' RACE yielded the TRB cDNA libraries. From the 5' RACE reads, TCRdb lists one entry per CDR3 protein and no DNA. This repertoire includes about 150,000 distinct CDR3 sequences. A CD45RO-CCR7+CD27+CD95- profile was what naive CD8+ T cells displayed. Sequencing was carried out using naive CXCR3+ CD8+ T cells from blood. The sample's subset: CD45RO-CCR7+CD27+CD95- naive CD8+ T cells expressing CXCR3 (TNR3+). The clonotype was recovered from a human donor in good health. Some clones in this sample may be carry-over from other donors' samples. V is TRBV29-1 and J is TRBJ1-1. The CDR3 protein is CSVEDLMNTEAFF.